Following are 10 T cell receptor beta chains from one sample sequenced in a study of beta chain features in type 1 diabetes. The study reverse transcribed the entire isolated RNA, so it sequenced expressed TCRB transcripts. The method was immunoSEQ multiplex PCR; TCRdb's version includes in-frame clones alone and lacks a portion of them. The table records 310,000 or so clones, approximately 11% of them present only once. The sequenced sample was naive CD4+ T cells from blood. These receptors all come from a woman aged 25 to 39 in good health.

This clone was observed a handful of times. V is TRBV9 and J is TRBJ2-5, with 8 bases that match TRBD2. Germline V gives CDR1 SGDLS, CDR2 YYNGEE. The CDR3 totals 14 residues. Trimming cost V 3 bases and J 3 bases; bases outside gene matches: 4. The CDR3 DNA is TGTGCCAGCAGCGCCCTCGGGGGGGAAGAGACCCAGTACTTC. Residues: CASSALGGEETQYF.

This clone was counted at least ten times. CDR3 sequence (DNA): TGCGCCAGCAGCCAAGAAGCTTGGACAGGGACAGGACAGTACTTC. Encoded protein: CASSQEAWTGTGQYF. The V and J genes are TRBV4-3 and TRBJ2-7, with 8 bases lining up with TRBD1. The CDR3 runs to 15 residues. With 0 bases clipped from V and 10 bases from J, the junction kept 11 bases outside the gene matches. CDR1 and CDR2 from the germline V gene are LGHNA and YSLEER.

This clone was recorded at least ten times. This chain links TRBV28 with TRBJ2-4; D is unresolved. Per germline, CDR1 MDHEN and CDR2 SYDVKM. The CDR3 runs 15 residues. V shed 5 bases and J shed 0 bases, with 11 bases lying between them. The DNA for the CDR3 is TGTGCCAGCAGTGCCGCGGAGATAGCCAAAAACATTCAGTACTTC. Its translation: CASSAAEIAKNIQYF.

CDR3 DNA sequence: TGTGCCAGCAGGCCTCAATCCGGGAGTTTGCCAGATACGCAGTATTTT. Protein product: CASRPQSGSLPDTQYF. The V gene is TRBV7-8, the J gene TRBJ2-3, with D perhaps matching TRBD2 (6 bases). Germline-derived CDR1 and CDR2 are SGHVS and FQNEAQ. CDR3 length: 16 residues. V was shortened by 6 bases and J by 4 bases, with 20 bases between the two germline ends.

Many counts were recorded for this clone. The genes are TRBV29-1 and TRBJ2-1; perhaps TRBD1 as D (6 bases). The V gene's germline CDR1 is SQVTM and CDR2 ANQGSEA. The CDR3 is 12 residues long. V shed 4 bases and J shed 5 bases, with 9 bases lying between them. The CDR3 sequence: CSVVRQDNEQFF. The CDR3 bases are TGCAGCGTTGTTCGACAGGACAATGAGCAGTTCTTC.

This clone was seen more than once but under ten times. V usage is TRBV28 and J usage is TRBJ2-5; D remains unclear. The end of the DNA fits TRBJ2-7 better, so the J call may be wrong. Looked up from germline, CDR1 is MDHEN and CDR2 is SYDVKM. The CDR3 is 10 amino acids. The CDR3 loop reads CASGVYEQYF. The CDR3 DNA follows: TGTGCCAGCGGAGTATACGAGCAGTACTTC.

The rearrangement links TRBV10-3 to TRBJ2-5, with 12 bases matching TRBD2. Per germline, CDR1 ENHRY and CDR2 SYGVKD. Unmatched junction bases numbered 11, after V lost 4 bases and J lost 5 bases. The CDR3 is 17 residues long. The DNA of the CDR3 is TGTGCCATCAGTGCGTTCCCACTGACTAGCGGGAGTGAGACCCAGTACTTC. Its protein is CAISAFPLTSGSETQYF.

The chain employs TRBV5-5 and TRBJ2-5; TRBD1 matches 7 bases. This CDR3 has 14 residues. V lost 4 bases and J lost 9; bases outside the gene matches: 12. Germline CDR1 and CDR2: SGHKS and YYEKEE (reference sequence). The chain's CDR3 is CASSAGQAVDPQYF. CDR3 DNA: TGTGCCAGCAGCGCTGGACAGGCTGTAGATCCCCAGTACTTC.

This clone came up a few times. V gene TRBV7-9 combines with J gene TRBJ2-7; 9 bases are shared with TRBD1. The CDR3 runs 15 residues. The ends lost 4 bases at V and 2 bases at J; junction bases unmatched: 6. Per germline, CDR1 SEHNR and CDR2 FQNEAQ (reference sequence). The CDR3 sequence is CASSSPRDRAYEQYF. The CDR3 DNA is TGTGCCAGCAGCTCGCCCCGGGACAGGGCCTACGAGCAGTACTTC. The full variable domain, in which reference TRBV7-9 and TRBJ2-7 provide the parts outside the CDR3, is DTGVSQNPRHKITKRGQNVTFRCDPISEHNRLYWYRQTLGQGPEFLTYFQNEAQLEKSRLLSDRFSAERPKGSFSTLEIQRTEQGDSAMYLCASSSPRDRAYEQYFGPGTRLTVT.

This clone was observed a handful of times. The J gene is TRBJ1-1, the V gene TRBV5-6; no reliable D call. This CDR3 is built from 13 residues. V was pared by 0 bases and J by 7 bases, with 10 bases between. Germline CDR1 SGHDT, CDR2 YYEEEE. The CDR3 nucleotides read TGTGCCAGCAGCTTGGCTGGTCCCAGTGAAGCTTTCTTT. Amino acids: CASSLAGPSEAFF.